The sample holds many counts of the clone carrying this TCR beta chain. The entry originates in a study of T-cell reconstitution after alpha-beta-depleted transplantation in children. V shed 0 bases and J 1 base; nucleotides not matched to a gene: 3. The CDR3 loop spans 16 amino acids. Germline V lookup: CDR1 LGHDT, CDR2 YNNKEL (reference sequence). Unique molecular identifiers were built into the TCRbeta library. Using its own MiXCR run on the PCR reads, TCRdb lists one record per CDR3 protein. The data show about 150,000 distinct CDR3 sequences, 8.8% seen once. Sample: PBMCs, mostly from graft donor cells, taken 180 days after TCRalphabeta/CD19-depleted stem cell transplant. The J gene is TRBJ2-3, the V gene TRBV3-1; TRBD2 matches at 8 bases. The receptor comes from a female patient younger than 10 who had a stem cell transplant for congenital amegakaryocytic thrombocytopenia, so the T cells may come from the graft donor. The CDR3 protein is CASSQDPAGGTDTQYF. The CDR3 DNA reads TGTGCCAGCAGCCAAGATCCAGCGGGGGGCACAGATACGCAGTATTTT.